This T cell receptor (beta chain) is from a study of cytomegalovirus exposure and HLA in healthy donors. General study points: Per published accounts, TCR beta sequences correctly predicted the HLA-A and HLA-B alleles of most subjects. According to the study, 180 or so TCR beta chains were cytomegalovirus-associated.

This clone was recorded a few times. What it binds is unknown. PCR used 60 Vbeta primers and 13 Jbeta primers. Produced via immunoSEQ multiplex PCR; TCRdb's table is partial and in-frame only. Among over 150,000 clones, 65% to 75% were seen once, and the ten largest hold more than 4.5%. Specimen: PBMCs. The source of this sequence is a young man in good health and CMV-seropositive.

CDR3 sequence (DNA): TGTGCCAGCAGCGTAGGGGGATCTGGAAACACCATATATTTT. Translating it yields CASSVGGSGNTIYF. The genes are TRBV7-3 and TRBJ1-3, with D maybe TRBD1 (6 bases). This CDR3 has 14 residues. V lost 5 bases to trimming and J lost 1 base, with 9 bases between them. Germline V CDR1 and CDR2: SGHTA, FQGTGA.